A single sample is the source of the 18 T cell receptor beta chains below, sequenced in a study of T cell repertoires in cytomegalovirus infection. These receptors are not linked to any known antigen. TCRdb ran MiXCR on the reads and lists one entry per CDR3 protein. The sample has about 150,000 distinct CDR3 sequences; 30% to 40% are singletons. The source was CD8+ T cells from cultured PBMCs, collected from culture after CMV antigen stimulation. These receptors were taken from a human donor in good health (CMV status not recorded). Some clones in this sample may be carry-over from other donors' samples.

The chain combines TRBV4-1 with TRBJ2-2; D gene uncertain. The V and J ends lost 0 bases and 2 bases respectively, with 7 bases between them. This CDR3 spans 15 amino acids. CDR1 is MGHRA and CDR2 is YSYEKL in the germline V gene. This CDR3 reads CASSQDNSNTGELFF. CDR3 nucleotides: TGCGCCAGCAGCCAAGATAACAGCAACACCGGGGAGCTGTTTTTT.

This chain joins TRBV19 and TRBJ2-7; 15 bases fit TRBD2. Germline V gene lookup returns CDR1 LNHDA and CDR2 SQIVND (reference sequence). This CDR3 contains 17 residues. V dropped 7 bases and J dropped 0; count of bases not matched to a gene: 7. The CDR3 DNA reads as TGTGCCAGTACCGGGACTAGCGGGGGGTCCCCCTCCTACGAGCAGTACTTC. Translating gives CASTGTSGGSPSYEQYF.

The V and J genes are TRBV7-6 and TRBJ2-7; D not resolved. The CDR3 totals 11 residues. Trimming removed 5 bases from V and 9 bases from J, with 11 bases in between. Germline V gives CDR1 SGHVS, CDR2 FNYEAQ. In DNA, the CDR3 is TGTGCCAGCAGCCGAAATCGGCCGCAGTACTTC. As protein: CASSRNRPQYF.

The chain has TRBV27 and TRBJ2-3; 11 bases match TRBD2. The CDR3 consists of 15 residues. The V gene end was trimmed by 4 bases and the J gene end by 6 bases; junction bases not matched to a gene: 6. The germline V gene encodes CDR1 MNHEY and CDR2 SMNVEV (reference sequence). CDR3 nucleotide sequence: TGTGCCAGCAGTTCCGTAGCGGGGGGGCTGGATACGCAGTATTTT. It yields the protein CASSSVAGGLDTQYF.

Ten or more counts support this clonotype. The chain has TRBV2 and TRBJ2-3; TRBD2 aligns across 8 bases. The germline CDR1 and CDR2 sequences are SNHLY and FYNNEI. The trim removed 8 bases at V and 5 bases at J, leaving 9 bases unmatched. The CDR3 runs 14 residues. This CDR3 is CASGSSGLLDTQYF. In DNA, the CDR3 is TGTGCCAGCGGTTCTAGCGGGCTTTTAGATACGCAGTATTTT.

This chain connects TRBV6-6 to TRBJ2-3; 12 bases are shared with TRBD2. Losses at the gene ends were 7 bases for V and 8 bases for J; bases not matched to a gene: 16. Germline V CDR1 and CDR2: MNHNY, SVGAGI (reference sequence). This CDR3 region has 17 residues. The CDR3 nucleotides read TGTGCCAGCACCTTCACTAGCGGGGGGCTCCTATTCGTTACGCAGTATTTT. Residues: CASTFTSGGLLFVTQYF.

This clonotype appeared a few times. The genes are TRBV12-5 and TRBJ2-1, with D tentatively TRBD1 (6 bases). CDR1 and CDR2 (germline): LGHNT, FRNRAP. There are 13 residues in the CDR3. V lost 5 bases, J lost 2 bases, and 7 bases lay in between. The CDR3 nucleotides are TGTGCTAGTGGTAGGGACACCTACAATGAGCAGTTCTTC. It translates to CASGRDTYNEQFF. The complete variable domain, with remaining parts taken from reference TRBV12-5 and TRBJ2-1, reads DARVTQTPRHKVTEMGQEVTMRCQPILGHNTVFWYRQTMMQGLELLAYFRNRAPLDDSGMPKDRFSAEMPDATLATLKIQPSEPRDSAVYFCASGRDTYNEQFFGPGTRLTVL.

Details on this clonotype: The junction does not match germline at one end; this may be a read error. The chain couples TRBV9 to TRBJ2-1; 9 bases are a match to TRBD2. Germline V gene data show CDR1 as SGDLS and CDR2 as YYNGEE. This CDR3 contains 16 residues. The CDR3 sequence is CASSAKAGGFYKEQFF. The DNA of the CDR3 is TGTGCCAGCAGCGCCAAAGCGGGGGGATTCTACAAAGAGCAGTTCTTC.

V usage is TRBV24-1 and J usage is TRBJ1-2; 9 nucleotides line up with TRBD1. The CDR3 totals 17 residues. V dropped 3 bases and J dropped 1; count of bases not matched to a gene: 8. In germline, CDR1 is KGHDR, CDR2 SFDVKD. Here the CDR3 reads CATSDHTGTGNNYGYTF. CDR3 in DNA: TGTGCCACCAGTGATCACACCGGGACAGGGAATAACTATGGCTACACCTTC.

The chain employs TRBV9 and TRBJ2-3; 8 nucleotides line up with TRBD2. The J segment lost 1 base and the V segment lost 0 bases, leaving 4 bases of the junction unmatched. Germline-derived CDR1 and CDR2 are SGDLS and YYNGEE. The CDR3 is 16 residues long. The CDR3 loop reads CASSVVGSGGTDTQYF. The CDR3, as DNA: TGTGCCAGCAGCGTAGTAGGTAGCGGGGGCACAGATACGCAGTATTTT.

The J gene is TRBJ2-5, the V gene TRBV4-2; the D is unclear. Germline V gives CDR1 LGHNA, CDR2 YNFKEQ. The CDR3 length is 14 residues. Trimming removed 0 bases at V and 2 bases at J, with 7 bases between. The CDR3 DNA is TGTGCCAGCAGCCAAGATTACGGACAAGAGACCCAGTACTTC. Encoded protein: CASSQDYGQETQYF.

This clonotype was observed many times. V is TRBV7-6 and J is TRBJ1-1, with D uncertain. The length of the CDR3 is 15 residues. V was cut by 0 bases and J by 1 base, with 9 bases left in between. Per the germline V gene, CDR1 is SGHVS and CDR2 is FNYEAQ. CDR3 protein: CASSLASDGNTEAFF. As DNA, the CDR3 is TGTGCCAGCAGCTTAGCCTCGGACGGGAACACTGAAGCTTTCTTT.

The chain joins TRBV25-1 to TRBJ1-1; maybe TRBD1 (6 bases). The V and J ends lost 3 bases and 11 bases respectively, with 19 bases between them. The CDR3 length is 14 residues. Germline values: CDR1 MGHDK, CDR2 SYGVNS. The chain's CDR3 is CASSDGGHPYRAFF. CDR3 nucleotide sequence: TGTGCCAGCAGTGATGGGGGACACCCTTATCGGGCTTTCTTT.

The chain uses TRBV18 and TRBJ1-2; unclear D gene. Germline assignment: CDR1 KGHSH and CDR2 LQKENI. Trimming took off 2 bases at V and 4 bases at J, with 11 bases between the two ends. The CDR3 consists of 14 residues. This CDR3 is CASSPGQAPYGYTF. CDR3 DNA: TGTGCCAGCTCACCAGGGCAGGCCCCCTATGGCTACACCTTC.

At least ten counts were recorded for this clonotype. The chain has TRBV18 and TRBJ2-7, with D tentatively TRBD1 (6 bases). Germline CDR1 and CDR2: KGHSH and LQKENI. The V end was cut by 2 bases, the J end by 3 bases, with 11 bases between. CDR3 length: 14 residues. CDR3 residues: CASSPAGVNYEQYF. CDR3 bases: TGTGCCAGCTCACCAGCAGGGGTCAACTACGAGCAGTACTTC. Variable domain in full (rest from reference TRBV18 and TRBJ2-7): NAGVMQNPRHLVRRRGQEARLRCSPMKGHSHVYWYRQLPEEGLKFMVYLQKENIIDESGMPKERFSAEFPKEGPSILRIQQVVRGDSAAYFCASSPAGVNYEQYFGPGTRLTVT.

This clonotype has just a few counts. This rearrangement joins TRBV18 to TRBJ1-2, with D perhaps matching TRBD1 (5 bases). In germline, CDR1 is KGHSH, CDR2 LQKENI. The CDR3 consists of 15 residues. V was shortened by 4 bases and J by 7 bases, with 19 bases between the two germline ends. CDR3 bases: TGTGCCAGCTCACACGGGACGGCGGCTTTGAGTGGCTACACCTTC. Translating gives CASSHGTAALSGYTF.

This clonotype was recorded many times. The V and J genes are TRBV2 and TRBJ1-2, with a tentative D call TRBD1 (6 bases). This CDR3 has 14 residues. The V gene's germline CDR1 is SNHLY and CDR2 FYNNEI. V was trimmed by 1 base and J by 4 bases, leaving 10 bases between them. The CDR3 sequence is CASSEEGDIYGYTF. For the CDR3, the DNA is TGTGCCAGCAGTGAAGAGGGGGACATCTATGGCTACACCTTC.

This clonotype turned up a few times. The genes are TRBV12-3 or TRBV12-4 and TRBJ2-3; possible D gene TRBD2, 5 bases. V lost 5 bases and J lost 2, with 11 bases in between. The CDR3 sequence is 14 residues long. The CDR3 region has the DNA TGTGCCAGCAGTATCCCGGGGTTCACAGATACGCAGTATTTT. Translated, it gives CASSIPGFTDTQYF.